These 32 T cell receptor beta chains were all obtained from the same sample, sequenced in a study of shared clonotypes between healthy human individuals. Profiling relied on immunoSEQ multiplex PCR, and the TCRdb table lists in-frame clones only, not all of them. The sample carries around 500,000 clones, around four fifths recorded once. The specimen was PBMCs. Source of these receptors: a woman aged 40-49 years in good health. Some clones in this sample may be carry-over from other donors' samples.

This chain connects TRBV5-4 to TRBJ2-1; 9 nucleotides match TRBD2. CDR3 length: 16 amino acids. The germline V gene encodes CDR1 SGHNT and CDR2 YYREEE (reference sequence). V gave up 5 bases and J gave up 4 bases; unmatched junction bases: 10. The CDR3 sequence is CASSSQAGGNYNEQFF. The DNA of the CDR3 is TGTGCCAGCAGTTCCCAAGCGGGAGGAAATTACAATGAGCAGTTCTTC.

The rearrangement joins TRBV9 to TRBJ2-1, with D perhaps TRBD1 (6 bases). Trimming pared 0 bases from V and 10 bases from J, leaving 8 bases between. Germline V gene lookup returns CDR1 SGDLS and CDR2 YYNGEE. This CDR3 has 12 residues. The CDR3 spells CASSVDRAEQFF. The CDR3 bases are TGTGCCAGCAGCGTAGACAGGGCCGAGCAGTTCTTC.

In its sample, this clone was seen once. The genes are TRBV5-5 and TRBJ2-7; 8 nucleotides match TRBD2. Germline CDR1 reads SGHKS; CDR2 reads YYEKEE (reference sequence). The CDR3 contains 13 residues. J lost 3 bases, V lost 7 bases, and 6 bases had no gene match. The CDR3 DNA follows: TGTGCCAGCTCCTTGCGGGGGGACTACGAGCAGTACTTC. Residues: CASSLRGDYEQYF. Full variable domain (outside the CDR3, taken from reference TRBV5-5 and TRBJ2-7): DAGVTQSPTHLIKTRGQQVTLRCSPISGHKSVSWYQQVLGQGPQFIFQYYEKEERGRGNFPDRFSARQFPNYSSELNVNALLLGDSALYLCASSLRGDYEQYFGPGTRLTVT.

This clone was detected a few times. This chain connects TRBV2 to TRBJ2-7; D remains unclear. The CDR3 extends over 14 amino acids. Germline values: CDR1 SNHLY, CDR2 FYNNEI. With 0 bases removed from V and 2 bases from J, the gap between germline ends came to 8 bases. The CDR3 coding sequence is TGTGCCAGCAGTGAAGCAGGACGGACCTACGAGCAGTACTTC. This sequence encodes CASSEAGRTYEQYF.

V and J are TRBV15 and TRBJ2-3; the D is unclear. The CDR3 length is 13 residues. Germline V gene sequence: CDR1 LNHNV, CDR2 YYDKDF (reference sequence). Deletions cut 3 bases from V and 5 bases from J, with 9 bases between. CDR3 DNA: TGTGCCACCAGCAGGAACCGCGGAGATACGCAGTATTTT. Amino acids: CATSRNRGDTQYF.

V usage is TRBV6-9 and J usage is TRBJ2-7; D is unresolved. Germline-derived CDR1 and CDR2 are MNHGY and SVAAGI. The length of the CDR3 is 13 residues. Trimming took 6 bases from V and 0 from J, leaving 9 bases between them. The CDR3 DNA reads as TGTGCCAGCAGGGAACGGCCCTCCTACGAGCAGTACTTC. Residues: CASRERPSYEQYF.

Concerning this clone: Just one base apart from a much larger clone, this may be a read error. Other DNA variants within this sample encode the same CDR3. The chain recombines TRBV15 with TRBJ2-5; D possibly corresponds to TRBD2 (6 bases). Trimming pared 2 bases from V and 4 bases from J, leaving 8 bases between. The CDR3 loop spans 13 amino acids. The germline V gene has CDR1 LNHNV and CDR2 YYDKDF (reference sequence). The CDR3 loop reads CATSRQGGETQYF. Written as DNA, the CDR3 is TGTGCCACCAGCAGACAGGGAGGAGAGACCCAGTACTTC.

This clone appeared a few times. The chain combines TRBV4-3 with TRBJ2-2; 9 nucleotides line up with TRBD1. The CDR3 runs to 17 residues. Germline V lookup: CDR1 LGHNA, CDR2 YSLEER. The V and J ends lost 0 bases and 6 bases, in that order; junction bases with no gene match: 8. CDR3 coding DNA: TGCGCCAGCAGCCAAGATCATGGGACAGGGTGGTCCGGGGAGCTGTTTTTT. This gives the protein CASSQDHGTGWSGELFF.

V is TRBV4-3 and J is TRBJ2-7; D is unresolved. This CDR3 comprises 14 residues. The V end was cut by 0 bases, the J end by 0 bases, with 6 bases between. Germline V lookup: CDR1 LGHNA, CDR2 YSLEER. The CDR3 protein is CASSQDPVSYEQYF. DNA for the CDR3: TGCGCCAGCAGCCAAGATCCCGTCTCCTACGAGCAGTACTTC.

This clone was seen once. The V call is TRBV5-5, the J call TRBJ1-2; 9 nucleotides agree with TRBD1. The length of the CDR3 is 15 residues. V gave up 4 bases and J gave up 8 bases; unmatched junction bases: 12. Looked up from germline, CDR1 is SGHKS and CDR2 is YYEKEE (reference sequence). CDR3 bases: TGTGCCAGCAGCAGTACCCCGGGACAGGGTAAGGGCTACACCTTC. Its translation is CASSSTPGQGKGYTF.

V is TRBV11-2 and J is TRBJ2-4; D is unresolved. Per germline, CDR1 SGHAT and CDR2 FQNNGV. CDR3 length equals 13 residues. The germline V and J ends were trimmed by 5 bases and 3 bases, with 8 bases remaining between them. For the CDR3, the DNA is TGTGCCAGCAGCCAACGGGTCAAAAACATTCAGTACTTC. Translated: CASSQRVKNIQYF.

This chain joins TRBV15 and TRBJ2-2; 7 bases fit TRBD1. Germline-derived CDR1 and CDR2 are LNHNV and YYDKDF (reference sequence). The CDR3 consists of 17 residues. V was pared by 0 bases and J by 0 bases, with 4 bases of the junction left unmatched. This CDR3 is CATSRDWDSTNTGELFF. Here the CDR3 DNA reads TGTGCCACCAGCAGAGATTGGGACAGCACGAACACCGGGGAGCTGTTTTTT. Supplemented by reference TRBV15 and TRBJ2-2, the full variable domain reads DAMVIQNPRYQVTQFGKPVTLSCSQTLNHNVMYWYQQKSSQAPKLLFHYYDKDFNNEADTPDNFQSRRPNTSFCFLDIRSPGLGDTAMYLCATSRDWDSTNTGELFFGEGSRLTVL.

The chain employs TRBV5-6 and TRBJ1-1; 7 bases align to TRBD1. This CDR3 region has 15 residues. The J segment lost 1 base and the V segment lost 4 bases, leaving 7 bases of the junction unmatched. Germline V lookup: CDR1 SGHDT, CDR2 YYEEEE. CDR3 amino acids: CASSRGTDTNTEAFF. The CDR3 region has the DNA TGTGCCAGCAGCCGCGGGACAGACACGAACACTGAAGCTTTCTTT.

The chain carries TRBV10-3 and TRBJ2-7; 9 nucleotides line up with TRBD1. This CDR3 spans 15 amino acids. Germline V lookup: CDR1 ENHRY, CDR2 SYGVKD. Trimming at V came to 5 bases and at J to 4 bases, leaving 9 bases not matched to a gene. CDR3 amino acids: CAISWRLGQGYEQYF. Written as DNA, the CDR3 is TGTGCCATCAGTTGGAGGCTCGGACAGGGGTACGAGCAGTACTTC.

This clone was recorded only once. This chain joins TRBV5-4 and TRBJ2-7, with 7 bases matching TRBD1. The CDR3 totals 14 residues. CDR1 and CDR2 from the germline V gene are SGHNT and YYREEE (reference sequence). V shed 0 bases, J shed 6 bases, and the junction held 6 bases outside the gene matches. The CDR3 reads CASSLAGQLREQYF. The CDR3 DNA is TGTGCCAGCAGCTTGGCGGGACAGCTTCGCGAGCAGTACTTC.

This rearrangement joins TRBV5-8 to TRBJ2-2; the D gene is possibly TRBD1 (6 bases). This CDR3 spans 14 amino acids. The germline gives CDR1 SGHTS, CDR2 YDEGEE. V lost 1 base to trimming and J lost 4 bases, with 8 bases between them. As DNA, the CDR3 is TGTGCCAGCAGCTTGACAGGGCTCACCGGGGAGCTGTTTTTT. This codes for CASSLTGLTGELFF. Full variable domain (rest looked up from reference TRBV5-8 and TRBJ2-2): EAGVTQSPTHLIKTRGQQATLRCSPISGHTSVYWYQQALGLGLQFLLWYDEGEERNRGNFPPRFSGRQFPNYSSELNVNALELEDSALYLCASSLTGLTGELFFGEGSRLTVL.

Note on this clone: A much more abundant neighbour one base away suggests this may be a read error. V and J are TRBV27 and TRBJ2-5, with 7 bases lining up with TRBD2. The CDR3 has 17 residues. Germline V gene sequence: CDR1 MNHEY, CDR2 SMNVEV (reference sequence). CDR3 residues: CASMVLSGGSGVEIQYF. The DNA for the CDR3 is TGTGCCAGCATGGTTCTTTCTGGCGGGAGTGGTGTTGAGATCCAGTACTTC.

The J gene is TRBJ2-5, the V gene TRBV10-3; D call uncertain. The germline gives CDR1 ENHRY, CDR2 SYGVKD. The V and J ends lost 6 bases and 1 base respectively, with 9 bases between them. This CDR3 region has 13 residues. CDR3 sequence: CAISLDPQETQYF. The CDR3 DNA is TGTGCCATCAGCCTGGACCCCCAAGAGACCCAGTACTTC.

This clone came up once. The rearrangement uses TRBV7-2 and TRBJ2-5, with 7 bases matching TRBD2. The J segment lost 3 bases and the V segment lost 1 base, leaving 5 bases of the junction unmatched. CDR3 length: 15 amino acids. CDR1 and CDR2 from the germline V gene are SGHTA and FQGNSA. CDR3 coding DNA: TGTGCCAGCAGCTTAGTTTTGGGGGGGGAAGAGACCCAGTACTTC. It is translated as CASSLVLGGEETQYF.

This clone was picked up many times. The rearrangement joins TRBV2 to TRBJ2-2; D call uncertain. Deletions cut 10 bases from V and 1 base from J, with 13 bases between. CDR1 SNHLY and CDR2 FYNNEI come from the germline V gene. The CDR3 consists of 14 residues. CDR3 coding DNA: TGTGCCATTCGACGCACGCTGAACACCGGGGAGCTGTTTTTT. Translating it yields CAIRRTLNTGELFF.

This clone was detected a few times. The CDR3, as DNA: TGTGCCAGCAGCTTAGAGGCAGGGGGCTGGTACGAGCAGTACTTC. Amino acids: CASSLEAGGWYEQYF. This chain uses TRBV7-8 with TRBJ2-7; the match to TRBD1 covers 8 bases. V shed 1 base and J 4 bases; nucleotides not matched to a gene: 6. Germline CDR1 and CDR2: SGHVS and FQNEAQ. The CDR3 is made up of 15 amino acids.

The CDR3 DNA reads as TGTGCCAGCTCACAGGGGAATTCACCCCTCCACTTT. It yields the protein CASSQGNSPLHF. The rearrangement links TRBV18 to TRBJ1-6, with a weak D call TRBD1 (5 bases). The V gene's germline CDR1 is KGHSH and CDR2 LQKENI. Trimming removed 4 bases from V and 7 bases from J, with 5 bases in between. The CDR3 covers 12 residues.

The chain couples TRBV5-4 to TRBJ2-1; D gene ambiguous. The CDR3 sequence is 14 residues long. The V end was cut by 3 bases, the J end by 2 bases, with 9 bases between. In germline, CDR1 is SGHNT, CDR2 YYREEE (reference sequence). This chain's CDR3 is CASSSSRTYNEQFF. The CDR3 coding sequence is TGTGCCAGCAGCTCTTCTCGAACCTACAATGAGCAGTTCTTC.

V and J are TRBV28 and TRBJ2-2; TRBD1 matches at 8 bases. V dropped 4 bases and J dropped 1; count of bases not matched to a gene: 2. This CDR3 contains 15 residues. In germline, CDR1 is MDHEN, CDR2 SYDVKM. The CDR3 DNA sequence: TGTGCCAGCAGTTCTGGGACAGGGAACACCGGGGAGCTGTTTTTT. It specifies CASSSGTGNTGELFF. Complete variable domain (other parts from reference TRBV28 and TRBJ2-2): DVKVTQSSRYLVKRTGEKVFLECVQDMDHENMFWYRQDPGLGLRLIYFSYDVKMKEKGDIPEGYSVSREKKERFSLILESASTNQTSMYLCASSSGTGNTGELFFGEGSRLTVL.

Concerning this clone: A read error is the likely source, as a far larger clone sits one nucleotide away. The chain combines TRBV15 with TRBJ1-4; D possibly corresponds to TRBD1 (5 bases). The germline CDR1 and CDR2 sequences are LNHNV and YYDKDF (reference sequence). Trimming stripped 6 bases from V and 3 bases from J, with 11 bases between. CDR3 length: 14 amino acids. The CDR3: CATRNGAANEKLFF. The CDR3 bases are TGTGCCACCAGGAACGGGGCGGCTAATGAAAAACTGTTTTTT.

This clone was counted a few times. The rearrangement uses TRBV7-9 and TRBJ2-5; possible D gene TRBD1, 6 bases. The germline gives CDR1 SEHNR, CDR2 FQNEAQ (reference sequence). This CDR3 spans 16 amino acids. V dropped 5 bases and J dropped 4 bases, with 20 bases sitting between them. The CDR3 coding sequence is TGTGCCAGCAGCCCAATGGGGGCGCTCGGAGTAGAGACCCAGTACTTC. Its translation is CASSPMGALGVETQYF.

The chain couples TRBV5-1 to TRBJ1-1, with D possibly being TRBD1 (6 bases). V was pared by 0 bases and J by 0 bases, with 12 bases between. This CDR3 is built from 16 residues. Looked up from germline, CDR1 is SGHRS and CDR2 is YFSETQ. CDR3 amino acids: CASSLVIGGMNTEAFF. For the CDR3, the DNA is TGCGCCAGCAGCTTGGTTATCGGGGGCATGAACACTGAAGCTTTCTTT.

Notes on this clone: This may arise from a read error, as a much more abundant clone is one base away. This sample includes further DNA sequences coding for the same CDR3. The chain links TRBV25-1 to TRBJ1-5; D may be TRBD1 (5 bases). Trimming took off 5 bases at V and 5 bases at J, with 13 bases between the two ends. The CDR3 loop spans 14 amino acids. The germline gives CDR1 MGHDK, CDR2 SYGVNS. CDR3 loop: CASSNGQGHQPQHF. CDR3 nucleotides: TGTGCCAGCAGTAACGGGCAGGGACATCAGCCCCAGCATTTT. Full variable domain (missing parts from reference TRBV25-1 and TRBJ1-5): EADIYQTPRYLVIGTGKKITLECSQTMGHDKMYWYQQDPGMELHLIHYSYGVNSTEKGDLSSESTVSRIRTEHFPLTLESARPSHTSQYLCASSNGQGHQPQHFGDGTRLSIL.

J is TRBJ2-7 and V is TRBV7-6; 8 nucleotides agree with TRBD1. V trimming: 5 bases; J trimming: 3 bases; junction bases outside the gene matches: 6. Germline V gene lookup returns CDR1 SGHVS and CDR2 FNYEAQ. CDR3 length equals 14 residues. The CDR3 nucleotides read TGTGCCAGCAGCCAGGGACAGGCTTTCTACGAGCAGTACTTC. Amino acid sequence: CASSQGQAFYEQYF.

As to this clone: The junction departs from germline at one end; a sequencing error may be responsible. The rearrangement links TRBV7-7 to TRBJ2-7, with D perhaps assigned TRBD1 or TRBD2 (5 bases each). The CDR3 sequence is 15 residues long. Germline CDR1 SSHAT, CDR2 FNYEAQ (reference sequence). CDR3 nucleotides: TGTGCTAGCAGCTTAGGCGTAGGGGTGGGAGACGAGCAGTACTTC. It codes for CASSLGVGVGDEQYF.

The chain carries TRBV2 and TRBJ2-7, with 7 bases matching TRBD1. With V trimmed by 6 bases and J by 2 bases, 7 bases remained unmatched. CDR3 length equals 14 residues. The germline V gene encodes CDR1 SNHLY and CDR2 FYNNEI. The CDR3 reads CASRLQGSTYEQYF. In DNA, the CDR3 is TGTGCCAGCAGATTACAGGGGTCCACCTACGAGCAGTACTTC.

V and J are TRBV4-2 and TRBJ1-2; the match to TRBD1 covers 7 bases. The ends lost 1 base at V and 2 bases at J; junction bases unmatched: 7. CDR3 length: 16 amino acids. Germline CDR1 is LGHNA and CDR2 is YNFKEQ. This chain's CDR3 is CASSQAGTDSNYGYTF. The CDR3 bases are TGTGCCAGCAGCCAAGCCGGGACAGACTCAAACTATGGCTACACCTTC.